The present T cell receptor beta chain was sequenced within a study of control samples from healthy donors and cancer patients. The method was immunoSEQ multiplex PCR; TCRdb's version includes in-frame clones alone and lacks a portion of them. Its table records about 190,000 clones. Germline-derived CDR1 and CDR2 are SSHAT and FNYEAQ (reference sequence). The CDR3 consists of 15 residues. Turning to this clone: Compared with germline, one end of the junction differs, possibly owing to a read error.

The V call is TRBV7-7, the J call TRBJ2-3, with D maybe TRBD1 (6 bases). This TCR was sampled from a woman in her 30s in good health. Sequenced sample: blood. The CDR3 spells CASSSTGSGTDTQYF. The CDR3 DNA is TGTGCTAGCAGCTCCACAGGGTCAGGCACAGATACGCAGTATTTT.